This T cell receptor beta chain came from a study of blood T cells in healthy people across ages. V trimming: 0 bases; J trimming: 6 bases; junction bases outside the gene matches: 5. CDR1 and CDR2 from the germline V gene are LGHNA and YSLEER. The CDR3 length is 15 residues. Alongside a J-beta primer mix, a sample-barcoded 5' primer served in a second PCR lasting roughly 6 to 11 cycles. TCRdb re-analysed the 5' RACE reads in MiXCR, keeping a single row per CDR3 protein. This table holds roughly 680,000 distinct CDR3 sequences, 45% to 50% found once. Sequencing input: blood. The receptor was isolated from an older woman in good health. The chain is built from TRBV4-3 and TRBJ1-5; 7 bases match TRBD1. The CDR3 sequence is CASSQERHRGQPQHF. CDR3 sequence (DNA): TGCGCCAGCAGCCAAGAGAGACACAGGGGTCAGCCCCAGCATTTT.